The entry that follows covers one TCR beta chain sequence. No antigen is known for it. Libraries were made using the immunoSEQ multiplex PCR assay. For the multiplex PCR, a mixture combining 60 forward primers for TCR Vbeta segments and 13 reverse primers for TCR Jbeta segments was used. The CDR3 region of rearranged TCR beta genes was amplified from genomic DNA by a multiplex PCR assay. Amplified TCR beta libraries were sequenced as 87-base-pair reads on the Illumina HiSeq System. The authors processed their data as follows. In a later analysis, tens of millions of unique TCR beta chains were counted across the 500 to 700 repertoires, and roughly 10 million of these chains were shared by at least two donors. A nearest-neighbor algorithm error-corrected the raw reads and collapsed the reads into unique sequences, merging closely related sequences to remove PCR and sequencing errors. To assign V, D and J gene segments, CDR3 sequences were aligned to IMGT reference sequences. Each retained sequence needed at least a six-nucleotide match to both a V gene segment and a J gene segment. A rearrangement was called productive if the CDR3 had no stop codons and remained in frame with V and J, and every other rearrangement was called non-productive. CDR3 was defined according to IMGT convention as the region running from the second conserved V-encoded cysteine to the conserved J-encoded phenylalanine. Sequences without an unambiguous match to a single V gene segment were excluded from the earlier analysis of a few hundred of the donors. An earlier analysis of fewer than 650 of the donors classified V segments as functional when productive rearrangements were above 56.7% and as segregating when the standard deviation between donors was above 5%. A statistical classification framework was built to diagnose cytomegalovirus status from the catalog of TCR beta chain sequences. A later analysis assigned V and J genes by comparing TCR nucleotide sequences with IMGT/GENE-DB human TR gene sequences. A later analysis assigned CDR3 sequences and most-parsimonious VDJ recombination scenarios with the TCRdist pipeline. In a later analysis, every TCR beta chain was defined by the combination of its CDR3 amino acid sequence and its V-gene family, and reads without a unique V-gene family were dropped. In a later analysis, nearly 600 highly shared, low-generation-probability nucleotide sequences were removed to address suspected cross-contamination and a sequencing artifact. For each public chain, a later analysis derived a clonal expansion index from normalized ranks of inferred template counts within each repertoire. Generation probabilities in a later analysis came from a VDJ recombination model fitted to out-of-frame rearrangements, and those results were checked against IGoR. In a later analysis, TCR-TCR, TCR-HLA and TCR-CMV co-occurrence was scored with hypergeometric tests, and a repertoire-size bias correction was applied to TCR pairs. In a later analysis, false discovery rates were estimated by permuting HLA or CMV assignments 20 times. A later analysis grouped co-occurring TCRs with DBSCAN, adding TCRdist sequence similarity when clustering within HLA-allele-positive subsets. Co-occurrence clustering excluded repertoires with fewer than 30,000 or more than 120,000 public chains, plus five with anomalous nucleotide sharing. TCRdb carries this immuneACCESS record with in-frame sequences only. Its versions omit some clonotypes, under half of them owing to an unresolved V gene in the studies checked, with the rest unexplained. V, J and clone size derive from that table, while D and trimming were established from the DNA sequence. This sample's table contains approximately 75,000 clones. 4.5% to 5% of the sample rests with the top ten.

The sample comes from a study of cytomegalovirus exposure and HLA in healthy donors (TCRdb year 2017). Background for the entire study: In an earlier analysis of roughly 590 of the donors, 250 to 350 Gb of sequence data and some 100 million unique TCR beta sequences from 150 million to 200 million T cells were reported. Because of strong linkage in the cohort, roughly five DR-DQ haplotypes were treated as single units for association and clustering. To predict cytomegalovirus infection status, the study brought together high-throughput TCR immunosequencing, statistical association of individual TCRs with disease status, and machine learning. In an earlier analysis of 500 to 650 of the donors, high-throughput TCR beta sequencing was used to judge whether each TCR beta V gene segment behaved as functional or pseudogenic. Every repertoire in the discovery cohort had been generated on one and the same sequencing platform. Of the 300 to 500 genotyped donors, 70% to 90% were placed in the genetic ancestry cluster associated with self-reported Caucasian donors. A separate validation cohort of 100 to 150 different subjects was used in addition to the roughly 670-subject first cohort. Donor age, sex, ethnicity and CMV serostatus were compiled together with the repertoire data. A later analysis re-analyzed previously published TCR beta repertoires from roughly 600 donors and added high-resolution HLA genotyping to study TCR occurrence patterns. An early release covering more than 500 HLA-typed donors comprised about 290 gigabases of sequencing data and tens of millions of unique TCR sequences. Typing coverage differed by locus: A, B, C, DRB1 and DQB1 were typed in about 620-630 donors, DQA1 in 500 to 550, DPA1 in some 600, and DPB1 in roughly 470. HLA typing covered class I and class II loci at four-digit resolution. The study profiled the T cell repertoires of 550 to 700 subjects by immunosequencing and related them to cytomegalovirus serostatus. Across under 500 genotyped donors of the cohort, an average of roughly 250,000 unique TCR beta nucleotide sequences per donor were sequenced, and roughly a sixth of those sequences were non-productive. Genome-wide SNP genotypes for about 65% of the 666 donors were used in a later genetic analysis, which treated that subset as a discovery cohort. The later analysis used no new phenotypic data to find candidate immune exposures, relying instead on TCR beta sequences and their occurrence across donors. The study aimed to test whether signatures of past pathogen exposure could be identified by cataloging public T cell receptors.

The CDR3 has 13 amino acids, counting the end cysteine and phenylalanine. Only CDR3 DNA remains: 39 bases, in frame from the first base. V loses 4 bases, J loses 4 bases, and the germline ends lie 8 bases apart. Taken from the germline V gene, the CDR1 and CDR2 loops are SNHLY and FYNNEI. General conclusions and limits of the study: Over 15 rarely observed V segments, including chromosome 9 orphons, were excluded from the earlier analysis of almost 600 of the donors because counts were too low. In a later genetic analysis, a missense DCLRE1C variant was associated with V-gene and J-gene trimming of TCR beta chains, and the association was replicated in an independent cohort. Across donors, most TCR sequences were observed very rarely, whereas some public TCRs were present in many individuals. Cytomegalovirus status was reported to be diagnosed by the classifier with high specificity and sensitivity in both the original and validation cohorts. Correlated functional status among segregating V segments might be attributable to linkage disequilibrium, but an unknown experimental factor could not be ruled out. Some IMGT-functional V segments, including TRBV6-2 and TRBV6-3, could not be told apart with the 87-base-pair reads, so those segments were excluded. The only immune exposure information available for the cohort was CMV serostatus. In an earlier analysis of around 600 of the donors, most TCR beta V segments were observed in productive rearrangements about 87% or about 30% of the time, broadly matching IMGT annotations. When HLA alleles, especially DR and DQ, strongly co-occurred, attributing TCR associations to individual alleles was difficult. According to a later analysis, parvovirus B19, influenza, CMV and Epstein-Barr virus appeared linked to several top co-occurrence clusters. In a later analysis, most CMV-associated TCR beta chains were found to appear HLA-restricted, with HLA associations seemingly driven largely by CMV exposure. A later analysis found that TCR association rates varied across HLA loci, with DRB1 alleles showing the most associated TCRs and HLA-C alleles the fewest. In this cohort, only TCR beta chains were sequenced, and detectable features were limited by the absence of alpha or paired-chain data. It was suggested by the authors that the approach could potentially be generalized to other disease states and immunological phenotypes. A later analysis associated around 16,000 TCR beta sequences with specific HLA alleles at a false discovery rate of 0.05. A further reported finding was that TCR beta sequences accurately predicted the HLA-A and HLA-B alleles for most subjects in the first cohort. Compared with equally common non-associated chains, HLA-associated TCR beta chains in a later analysis were more clonally expanded and had lower generation probabilities. In vitro tests confirmed that a few of the cytomegalovirus-associated TCR beta chains recognize cytomegalovirus antigens. In a later genetic analysis, fewer N-insertions in productive TCRs were reported among donors in an Asian-associated ancestry cluster than the roughly 700-donor mean. A cluster of highly shared sequence variants was judged likely to be a technical artifact of the sequencing pipeline. The study gave a list of under 200 TCR beta chains associated with cytomegalovirus. Roughly uniform sequencing depth across donors was assumed in presence/absence analyses, although this assumption may not hold. HLA typing was unavailable for some donors at each locus, so association tests used only the typed subset.

The cohort comprised fewer than 700 healthy bone marrow donors. At the time of sampling, every cohort member was nominally healthy, though immune exposures that went unrecorded were likely present. The donor tested CMV seronegative and was one of the 352 seronegative cohort members. A peripheral blood sample was provided by each donor, and peripheral blood mononuclear cells were used for TCR beta sequencing. Genomic DNA extraction from the blood cell samples was performed with the Qiagen DNeasy Blood Extraction Kit. Recombination joined TRBV2 with TRBJ1-5, with a tentative D gene TRBD1 over 6 matching bases. The receptor was derived from a man aged 35-49 years in good health and CMV-seronegative. The specimen was PBMCs. CDR3 protein: CASSGDKNQPQHF. The nucleotide sequence is TGTGCCAGCAGTGGGGACAAGAATCAGCCCCAGCATTTT. With the portions outside the CDR3 filled from the reference TRBV2 and TRBJ1-5 genes, the complete variable region becomes EPEVTQTPSHQVTQMGQEVILRCVPISNHLYFYWYRQILGQKVEFLVSFYNNEISEKSEIFDDQFSVERPDGSNFTLKIRSTKLEDSAMYFCASSGDKNQPQHFGDGTRLSIL.